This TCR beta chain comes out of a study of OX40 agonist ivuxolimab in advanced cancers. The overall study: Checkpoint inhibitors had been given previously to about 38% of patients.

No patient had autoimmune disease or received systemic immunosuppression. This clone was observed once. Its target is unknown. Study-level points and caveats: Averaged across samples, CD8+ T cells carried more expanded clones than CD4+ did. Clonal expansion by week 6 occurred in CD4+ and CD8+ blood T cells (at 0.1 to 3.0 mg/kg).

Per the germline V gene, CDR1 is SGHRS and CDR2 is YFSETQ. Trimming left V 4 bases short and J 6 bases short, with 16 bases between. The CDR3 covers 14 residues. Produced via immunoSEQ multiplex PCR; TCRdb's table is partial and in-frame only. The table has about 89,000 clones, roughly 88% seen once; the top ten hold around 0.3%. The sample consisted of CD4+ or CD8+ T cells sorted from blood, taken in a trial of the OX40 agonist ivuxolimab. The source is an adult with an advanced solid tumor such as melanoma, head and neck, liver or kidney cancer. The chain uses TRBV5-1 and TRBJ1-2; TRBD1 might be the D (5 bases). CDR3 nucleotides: TGCGCCAGCAGCATAACAACCGGGACCAATGGCTACACCTTC. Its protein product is CASSITTGTNGYTF.